This T cell receptor (beta chain) was sequenced during a study of cytomegalovirus exposure and HLA in healthy donors. This clone has only a few counts. Its antigen is unknown. V gave up 4 bases and J gave up 9 bases, with 17 bases separating them. The CDR3 sequence is 14 residues long. Germline-derived CDR1 and CDR2 are SGHRS and YFSETQ. Primers included in the PCR were 60 Vbeta and 13 Jbeta primers. Profiled with immunoSEQ multiplex PCR; TCRdb holds only in-frame clones, not every one. The sample carries 200,000 to 300,000 clones, approximately 80% recorded once. Findings and caveats of the study: Published work reported that the classifier diagnosed cytomegalovirus status with high specificity and sensitivity. Highest at DRB1 and lowest at HLA-C, TCR association rates differed among HLA loci in a later analysis.

There were likely unrecorded immune exposures, though donors were nominally healthy when sampled. Specimen: PBMCs. The sequence was obtained from a woman aged 55-70 years in good health and CMV-seropositive. V is TRBV5-1 and J is TRBJ2-1; tentatively, D is TRBD2 (6 bases). The DNA of the CDR3 is TGCGCCAGCAGCCCCGGGGGACTCGTGGCTGAGCAGTTCTTC. Protein: CASSPGGLVAEQFF. Variable domain in full (rest from reference TRBV5-1 and TRBJ2-1): KAGVTQTPRYLIKTRGQQVTLSCSPISGHRSVSWYQQTPGQGLQFLFEYFSETQRNKGNFPGRFSGRQFSNSRSEMNVSTLELGDSALYLCASSPGGLVAEQFFGPGTRLTVL.